A selection of T cell receptor beta chains follows, all from one sample in a study of pediatric ulcerative colitis. Clones were sequenced by immunoSEQ multiplex PCR, and TCRdb holds only the in-frame ones, with some missing. This sample carries roughly 37,000 clones, 70% to 90% of them seen once, and the ten largest clones take roughly 24%. Sequencing was carried out using blood. Receptors originate from a girl aged 5-17 years with moderate ulcerative colitis. CDR3s leave out the opening cysteine and the closing phenylalanine or tryptophan. Each record gives: J gene, V gene, CDR3 protein.

J gene: TRBJ2-7; V gene: TRBV30; CDR3 protein: AWSASGGYEQY
J gene: TRBJ1-2; V gene: TRBV6-1; CDR3 protein: ASGSGTGYGYT
J gene: TRBJ1-3; V gene: TRBV9; CDR3 protein: ATKEGIAGNTIY
J gene: TRBJ1-1; V gene: TRBV19; CDR3 protein: ATALRRGRNTEAF
J gene: TRBJ1-1; V gene: TRBV13; CDR3 protein: ASSLGYLGTGQGKTEAF
J gene: TRBJ1-2; V gene: TRBV5-4; CDR3 protein: ASSVRDSYGYT
J gene: TRBJ1-3; V gene: TRBV5-6; CDR3 protein: ASSLEPGRGNTIY
J gene: TRBJ2-6; V gene: TRBV25-1; CDR3 protein: ASSERVGANVLT
J gene: TRBJ2-5; V gene: TRBV5-4; CDR3 protein: ASSWTSAQETQY
J gene: TRBJ2-7; V gene: TRBV6-4; CDR3 protein: SEVYLYEQY
J gene: TRBJ1-5; V gene: TRBV27; CDR3 protein: ASSLPPSGYSNQPQH
J gene: TRBJ2-1; V gene: TRBV19; CDR3 protein: ASSRLTLAGRPHEQF
J gene: TRBJ1-1; V gene: TRBV7-9; CDR3 protein: ASSSRGGTPEAF
J gene: TRBJ2-7; V gene: TRBV18; CDR3 protein: ASSAPGLGYEQY
J gene: TRBJ2-1; V gene: TRBV29-1; CDR3 protein: SVVARIYNEQF
J gene: TRBJ2-7; V gene: TRBV10-2; CDR3 protein: ASSEWERGTWEQY
J gene: TRBJ2-7; V gene: TRBV28; CDR3 protein: ASSFWQEGYYEQY
J gene: TRBJ2-2; V gene: TRBV7-9; CDR3 protein: ASSLGPTGELF
J gene: TRBJ1-3; V gene: TRBV29-1; CDR3 protein: SGEGGVRNTIY
J gene: TRBJ1-2; V gene: TRBV6-5; CDR3 protein: ASTDSRDNPYGYT
J gene: TRBJ2-7; V gene: TRBV28; CDR3 protein: ASSFRDGRQY
J gene: TRBJ1-1; V gene: TRBV6-5; CDR3 protein: ASSYFQGNTEAF
J gene: TRBJ2-6; V gene: TRBV15; CDR3 protein: ATSRDEISGANVLT
J gene: TRBJ2-7; V gene: TRBV19; CDR3 protein: ASSITKSSYEQY
J gene: TRBJ2-5; V gene: TRBV19; CDR3 protein: ASSIVGGYGTQETQY
J gene: TRBJ2-2; V gene: TRBV7-9; CDR3 protein: ASSPDLYGTGELF
J gene: TRBJ2-3; V gene: TRBV9; CDR3 protein: ASSVFGGLTDTQY
J gene: TRBJ2-2; V gene: TRBV5-6; CDR3 protein: ASSFKDAGELF
J gene: TRBJ1-2; V gene: TRBV2; CDR3 protein: ASSAMEALNYGYT
J gene: TRBJ1-3; V gene: TRBV9; CDR3 protein: ASSAGPQGYTGNTIY
J gene: TRBJ2-6; V gene: TRBV6-1; CDR3 protein: ATDQGYFGANVLT
J gene: TRBJ1-5; V gene: TRBV4-1; CDR3 protein: ASRAPGSNQPQH
J gene: TRBJ2-5; V gene: TRBV7-2; CDR3 protein: ASSLGGVRQETQY
J gene: TRBJ2-1; V gene: TRBV18; CDR3 protein: ASSPVAGSGSYNEQF
J gene: TRBJ1-1; V gene: TRBV10-3; CDR3 protein: AIAWDSYTEAF